This T cell receptor beta chain derives from a study of vaccination and CD4 T cells after COVID-19. Looking at the study overall: The convalescents comprised six males and four females, two of them Hispanic.

With the Oncomine TCR Beta short-read assay, DNA from cultured CD4+ T cells was sequenced. TCRdb re-analysed the PCR reads in MiXCR, keeping a single row per CDR3 protein. The data hold fewer than 9,000 distinct CDR3 sequences, with around 51% observed a single time. Findings and caveats of the study: The median number of SARS-CoV-2-reactive clonotypes increased from approximately 23 to 38, a change that did not reach significance.

Germline V CDR1 and CDR2: MDHEN, SYDVKM. The CDR3 totals 12 residues. Trimming removed 4 bases from V and 1 base from J, with 1 base in between. The treatment here: roughly ten-day PBMC culture with coronavirus spike peptide pools or control peptides (ViraFEST assay). Gathering of the CD4+ T cells, from the unexposed donor, took place before the COVID-19 pandemic (2011-2018). ViraFEST sequenced TCRs after peptide-pool expansion of antigen-specific T cells. Culture proceeded for approximately ten days, and CD4+ T cells were then isolated by negative selection. This clonotype was found a few times. Its matching antigen is unknown.

The sequencing input was CD4+ T cells from blood, cultured in vitro. The sequence was collected from a human donor in good health. The chain couples TRBV28 to TRBJ2-2, with D unclear. CDR3 residues: CASSWNTGELFF. The CDR3 DNA is TGTGCCAGCAGTTGGAACACCGGGGAGCTGTTTTTT. Combining the CDR3 with reference TRBV28 and TRBJ2-2 gives the whole variable domain DVKVTQSSRYLVKRTGEKVFLECVQDMDHENMFWYRQDPGLGLRLIYFSYDVKMKEKGDIPEGYSVSREKKERFSLILESASTNQTSMYLCASSWNTGELFFGEGSRLTVL.